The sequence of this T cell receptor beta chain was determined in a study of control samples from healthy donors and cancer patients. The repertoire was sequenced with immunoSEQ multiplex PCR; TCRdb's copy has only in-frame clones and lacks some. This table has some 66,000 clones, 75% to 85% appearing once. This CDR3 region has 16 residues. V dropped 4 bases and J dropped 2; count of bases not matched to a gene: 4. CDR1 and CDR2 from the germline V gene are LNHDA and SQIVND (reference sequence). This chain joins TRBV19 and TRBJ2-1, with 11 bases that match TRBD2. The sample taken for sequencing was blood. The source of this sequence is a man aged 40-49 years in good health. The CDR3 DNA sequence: TGTGCCAGTAGTAAATGGACTAGCGGGCCCTACAATGAGCAGTTCTTC. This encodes CASSKWTSGPYNEQFF.